The clone carrying this T cell receptor beta chain was recorded once. Healthy donors were controls matched for age and sex. TEMRA cells were FACS-enriched and CD8+ and CD4+ T cells negatively isolated. The CDR3 length is 15 residues. CDR1 and CDR2 (germline): MGHRA, YSYEKL. With 1 base removed from V and 1 base from J, the gap between germline ends came to 10 bases. These data are taken from a study of CD8 T cells in Susac syndrome. RNA, at roughly 0.45 to 1 ug, was reverse transcribed with random hexamers. Multiplex immunoSEQ PCR targeted 54 Vbeta and 13 Jbeta TCR beta segments. TCRdb reanalysed the immunoSEQ multiplex PCR reads using MiXCR and keeps one entry per CDR3 protein. The data hold 95,000 to 150,000 distinct CDR3 sequences, with around 95% observed a single time.

J is TRBJ1-2 and V is TRBV4-1; maybe TRBD1 (5 bases). The sequenced sample was CD4+ T cells from PBMCs. This clonotype was sampled from a human donor in good health. CDR3 region: CASSQGDLSNYGYTF. The CDR3 DNA reads as TGCGCCAGCAGCCAAGGGGACTTAAGTAACTATGGCTACACCTTC.